This T cell receptor beta chain appears in the sequencing data of a study of vaccination effects on CD4 cells after COVID-19. Details on this clone: The antigen is unknown.

This CDR3 has 13 amino acids. Germline assignment: CDR1 MNHEY and CDR2 SVGAGI. The V and J ends lost 8 bases and 4 bases respectively, with 13 bases between them. The repertoire was sequenced with immunoSEQ multiplex PCR; TCRdb's copy has only in-frame clones and lacks some. Of about 66,000 clones in the sample, around 85% were seen once. When less than 13 days of culture had elapsed, CD4+ T cells were isolated. Either the mRNA-1273 or the BNT162b2 vaccine was given to participants as two doses. The rearrangement uses TRBV6-5 and TRBJ2-3; no clear D gene. The receptor was derived from a human donor who received a COVID-19 vaccine. The sequences come from CD4+ T cells from PBMCs cultured without peptide, collected after COVID-19 vaccination. CDR3 coding DNA: TGTGCCAGCGAGCACGACCGGTCAGATACGCAGTATTTT. Its protein product is CASEHDRSDTQYF.